The 17 T cell receptor beta chains given below trace back to one sample, sequenced in a study of blood T cell repertoires in COVID-19. Method: immunoSEQ multiplex PCR; TCRdb's copy keeps in-frame clones and lacks some. Of about 410,000 clones listed, about 89% were seen once; the top ten hold less than 2%. Sequenced material: peripheral blood. These receptors all stem from a woman between 40 and 50 years old with COVID-19, enrolled during active disease.

V and J are TRBV14 and TRBJ2-7; 7 bases map to TRBD1. The CDR3 runs to 16 residues. J was trimmed by 2 bases and V by 1 base; bases with no gene match: 8. CDR1 is SGHDN, CDR2 FVKESK, per germline. In nucleotides, the CDR3 is TGTGCCAGCAGCCAAGCACAGGGGACGGCCACCTACGAGCAGTACTTC. Translating gives CASSQAQGTATYEQYF.

The sample holds one count of this clone. The chain joins TRBV19 to TRBJ1-1, with 9 positions matching TRBD1. Unmatched junction bases numbered 10, after V lost 10 bases and J lost 10 bases. Germline loops: CDR1 LNHDA, CDR2 SQIVND (reference sequence). The CDR3 extends over 12 amino acids. In nucleotides, the CDR3 is TGTGCCACCCGGGACAGGGCCTTCTCAGCTTTCTTT. Translated: CATRDRAFSAFF.

This clone was seen just once. The J gene is TRBJ1-1, the V gene TRBV9; 9 nucleotides match TRBD1. CDR3 length: 15 amino acids. The junction had 8 bases not matched to a gene; V was cut back by 2 bases and J by 6 bases. Germline assignment: CDR1 SGDLS and CDR2 YYNGEE. The CDR3 reads CASSVSGTGSAEAFF. CDR3 coding DNA: TGTGCCAGCAGCGTTTCCGGGACAGGGTCCGCTGAAGCTTTCTTT.

This chain uses TRBV19 with TRBJ2-5; 9 bases are shared with TRBD1. V shed 3 bases, J shed 6 bases, and the junction held 8 bases outside the gene matches. The CDR3 is 15 amino acids. Germline V gene sequence: CDR1 LNHDA, CDR2 SQIVND (reference sequence). The CDR3 protein is CASSILQGALKTQYF. CDR3 DNA: TGTGCCAGTAGTATCTTACAGGGGGCGTTGAAGACCCAGTACTTC. The full variable domain, in which reference TRBV19 and TRBJ2-5 provide the parts outside the CDR3, is DGGITQSPKYLFRKEGQNVTLSCEQNLNHDAMYWYRQDPGQGLRLIYYSQIVNDFQKGDIAEGYSVSREKKESFPLTVTSAQKNPTAFYLCASSILQGALKTQYFGPGTRLLVL.

CDR3 DNA: TGTGCCAGTAGTACTTACCGGGACAGAGATCAGCCCCAGCATTTT. The encoded protein is CASSTYRDRDQPQHF. The chain joins TRBV19 to TRBJ1-5; 7 nucleotides agree with TRBD1. Germline CDR1 and CDR2: LNHDA and SQIVND (reference sequence). Trimming cost V 4 bases and J 5 bases; bases outside gene matches: 8. The CDR3 is 15 amino acids.

DNA for the CDR3: TGTGCCTGGGGGGGACAGGTACGACCAGATACGCAGTATTTT. It specifies CAWGGQVRPDTQYF. V is TRBV30 and J is TRBJ2-3; 8 bases agree with TRBD1. The V and J ends lost 5 bases and 4 bases, in that order; junction bases with no gene match: 8. Germline CDR1 and CDR2: GTSNPN and SVGIG (reference sequence). There are 14 residues in the CDR3.

The chain recombines TRBV27 with TRBJ2-7; 9 bases align to TRBD1. The V and J ends lost 0 bases and 2 bases, in that order; junction bases with no gene match: 8. This CDR3 comprises 17 residues. Per the germline V gene, CDR1 is MNHEY and CDR2 is SMNVEV (reference sequence). CDR3 amino acids: CASSLSNPGQGTYEQYF. Written as DNA, the CDR3 is TGTGCCAGCAGTTTATCGAATCCGGGACAGGGCACCTACGAGCAGTACTTC.

The gene calls are TRBV7-2 and TRBJ1-5, with D tentatively TRBD1 (5 bases). V was cut by 5 bases and J by 4 bases, with 12 bases left in between. Germline-derived CDR1 and CDR2 are SGHTA and FQGNSA. The CDR3 is 14 amino acids. As DNA, the CDR3 is TGTGCCAGCAGCAAATTTGGGGGGAATCAGCCCCAGCATTTT. Residues: CASSKFGGNQPQHF.

There are a few counts of this clone. The chain employs TRBV12-3 or TRBV12-4 and TRBJ2-7; D gene uncertain. The CDR3 is 13 residues long. V shed 3 bases and J shed 2 bases, with 8 bases lying between them. This CDR3 reads CASSLAMPYEQYF. DNA for the CDR3: TGTGCCAGCAGTTTGGCCATGCCCTACGAGCAGTACTTC.

This chain links TRBV6-6 with TRBJ1-1, with D unresolved. The germline V and J ends were trimmed by 6 bases and 11 bases, with 13 bases remaining between them. Germline values: CDR1 MNHNY, CDR2 SVGAGI (reference sequence). The CDR3 is 11 amino acids. This CDR3 is CASSVQTRAFF. The CDR3 region has the DNA TGTGCCAGCAGCGTCCAGACTCGGGCTTTCTTT.

V gene TRBV9 combines with J gene TRBJ2-5; D might be TRBD1 (6 bases). This CDR3 region has 14 residues. Trimming stripped 4 bases from V and 5 bases from J, with 15 bases between. Germline lookup yields CDR1 SGDLS and CDR2 YYNGEE. The DNA of the CDR3 is TGTGCCAGCAGCCCAGGGACACTTTCGGAGACCCAGTACTTC. Its translation is CASSPGTLSETQYF.

CDR3 sequence reads: CASSRRGVEKLFF. In nucleotides, the CDR3 is TGTGCCAGCAGCCGTCGGGGAGTGGAAAAACTGTTTTTT. J is TRBJ1-4 and V is TRBV3-1 (or the pseudogene TRBV3-2); D not certain. Per germline, CDR1 LGHDT and CDR2 YNNKEL (reference sequence). V was clipped by 4 bases and J by 8 bases, with 11 bases between them. The CDR3 has 13 residues.

The rearrangement links TRBV28 to TRBJ1-1; 11 nucleotides line up with TRBD1. The CDR3 consists of 16 residues. Germline V gene data show CDR1 as MDHEN and CDR2 as SYDVKM. V lost 6 bases to trimming and J lost 3 bases; unmatched junction nucleotides: 9. The DNA for the CDR3 is TGTGCCAGCAGGACCCGGACAGGGGGCGTCTACACTGAAGCTTTCTTT. It specifies CASRTRTGGVYTEAFF. The full variable domain, completed using reference TRBV28 and TRBJ1-1, is DVKVTQSSRYLVKRTGEKVFLECVQDMDHENMFWYRQDPGLGLRLIYFSYDVKMKEKGDIPEGYSVSREKKERFSLILESASTNQTSMYLCASRTRTGGVYTEAFFGQGTRLTVV.

This clone was seen a handful of times. V gene TRBV29-1 combines with J gene TRBJ2-7, with D perhaps TRBD1 (6 bases). Trimming left V 7 bases short and J 5 bases short, with 21 bases between. The CDR3 consists of 14 residues. Per germline, CDR1 SQVTM and CDR2 ANQGSEA. CDR3 sequence reads: CSEPPRTESNEQYF. The CDR3 DNA reads TGCAGCGAACCCCCCCGGACAGAATCCAACGAGCAGTACTTC.

The chain has TRBV5-8 and TRBJ2-5; 8 positions agree with TRBD1. CDR3 size: 15 residues. The ends lost 4 bases at V and 4 bases at J; junction bases unmatched: 9. Germline values: CDR1 SGHTS, CDR2 YDEGEE. The CDR3 bases are TGTGCCAGCAGCGCGTGGGACAGGAATCTAGAGACCCAGTACTTC. Translated: CASSAWDRNLETQYF. Combining the CDR3 with reference TRBV5-8 and TRBJ2-5 gives the whole variable domain EAGVTQSPTHLIKTRGQQATLRCSPISGHTSVYWYQQALGLGLQFLLWYDEGEERNRGNFPPRFSGRQFPNYSSELNVNALELEDSALYLCASSAWDRNLETQYFGPGTRLLVL.

This clone was found once. The rearrangement uses TRBV9 and TRBJ1-1, with TRBD1 identical over 7 bases. The trim removed 3 bases at V and 8 bases at J, leaving 13 bases unmatched. CDR3 length: 15 residues. Germline assignment: CDR1 SGDLS and CDR2 YYNGEE. The CDR3 protein is CASSAPEGGRREAFF. In DNA form, the CDR3 reads TGTGCCAGCAGCGCCCCTGAAGGGGGCCGCCGAGAAGCTTTCTTT.

The chain joins TRBV5-1 to TRBJ1-1, with TRBD1 identical over 7 bases. The length of the CDR3 is 14 residues. CDR1 is SGHRS, CDR2 YFSETQ, per germline. Germline trimming cut 4 bases from V and 1 base from J; bases unmatched to any gene: 4. The CDR3 protein is CASSRGQTNTEAFF. In nucleotides, the CDR3 is TGCGCCAGCAGCAGGGGACAGACGAACACTGAAGCTTTCTTT.